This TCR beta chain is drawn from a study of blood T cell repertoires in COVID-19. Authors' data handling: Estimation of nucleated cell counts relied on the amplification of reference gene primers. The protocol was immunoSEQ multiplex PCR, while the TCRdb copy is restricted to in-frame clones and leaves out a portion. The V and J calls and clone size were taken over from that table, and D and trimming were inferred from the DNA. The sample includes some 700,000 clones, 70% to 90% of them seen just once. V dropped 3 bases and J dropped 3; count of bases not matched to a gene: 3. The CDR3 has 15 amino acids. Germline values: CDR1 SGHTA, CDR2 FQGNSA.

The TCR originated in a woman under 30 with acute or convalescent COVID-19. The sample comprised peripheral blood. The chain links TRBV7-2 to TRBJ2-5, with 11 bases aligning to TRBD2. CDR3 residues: CASSLIAGGKETQYF. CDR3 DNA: TGTGCCAGCAGCTTGATAGCGGGGGGGAAAGAGACCCAGTACTTC. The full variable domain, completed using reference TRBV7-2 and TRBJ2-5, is GAGVSQSPSNKVTEKGKDVELRCDPISGHTALYWYRQSLGQGLEFLIYFQGNSAPDKSGLPSDRFSAERTGGSVSTLTIQRTQQEDSAVYLCASSLIAGGKETQYFGPGTRLLVL.